These T cell receptor beta chains were read from a single sample in a study of shared clonotypes between healthy human individuals. This table comes from immunoSEQ multiplex PCR, and its TCRdb copy is limited to in-frame clones, with some not included. The sample includes 950,000 to 1,100,000 clones, approximately 70% of them seen just once. Material: memory CD4+ T cells sorted from blood. These receptors were collected from a man between 18 and 29 years old in good health. Both conserved end residues are part of each CDR3. The order of the fields is CDR3 protein, CDR3 DNA, D gene, clone size, V gene, J gene. The D gene is left open where the match is weak. Not all rows give a size; the values are once, few, many and, for expanded clones, a class.

CDR3aa: CASSERAAFNEQYF
CDR3nt: TGTGCCAGCAGTGAACGGGCGGCGTTCAACGAGCAGTACTTC
d_gene: NA
abundance: NA
v_gene: TRBV25-1
j_gene: TRBJ2-7

CDR3aa: CASSPDRGTEAFF
CDR3nt: TGTGCCAGCTCGCCCGACAGGGGCACTGAAGCTTTCTTT
d_gene: TRBD1
abundance: NA
v_gene: TRBV18
j_gene: TRBJ1-1

CDR3aa: CASSDRGRNQPQHF
CDR3nt: TGTGCCAGCAGCGACAGGGGGAGGAATCAGCCCCAGCATTTT
d_gene: TRBD1
abundance: NA
v_gene: TRBV6-5
j_gene: TRBJ1-5

CDR3aa: CASSRGLAEETQYF
CDR3nt: TGCGCCAGCAGCCGGGGACTAGCGGAAGAGACCCAGTACTTC
d_gene: TRBD2
abundance: NA
v_gene: TRBV5-1
j_gene: TRBJ2-5

CDR3aa: CASSDGQYGYTF
CDR3nt: TGTGCCAGCAGTGACGGACAGTACGGCTACACCTTC
d_gene: NA
abundance: few
v_gene: TRBV6-1
j_gene: TRBJ1-2

CDR3aa: CATPDTEPGTGFLFEYF
CDR3nt: TGCGCCACCCCAGACACCGAACCCGGGACAGGCTTCCTCTTTGAGTACTTC
d_gene: TRBD1
abundance: NA
v_gene: TRBV5-1
j_gene: TRBJ2-5

CDR3aa: CASSFPGQGTDTQYF
CDR3nt: TGTGCCAGCAGCTTTCCGGGACAAGGGACAGATACGCAGTATTTT
d_gene: NA
abundance: NA
v_gene: TRBV7-9
j_gene: TRBJ2-3

CDR3aa: CASSTGGTQYF
CDR3nt: TGTGCCAGCAGCACGGGGGGGACCCAGTACTTC
d_gene: TRBD2
abundance: many
v_gene: TRBV2
j_gene: TRBJ2-5

CDR3aa: CAWSVGETGEQYF
CDR3nt: TGTGCCTGGAGTGTAGGCGAGACGGGGGAGCAGTACTTC
d_gene: NA
abundance: NA
v_gene: TRBV30
j_gene: TRBJ2-7

CDR3aa: CASSYGGGQPQHF
CDR3nt: TGCGCCAGCAGCTACGGGGGAGGGCAGCCCCAGCATTTT
d_gene: NA
abundance: NA
v_gene: TRBV5-1
j_gene: TRBJ1-5

CDR3aa: CATTGEGAFAMNTEAFF
CDR3nt: TGTGCCACGACGGGGGAGGGGGCGTTTGCCATGAACACTGAAGCTTTCTTT
d_gene: TRBD1
abundance: NA
v_gene: TRBV10-3
j_gene: TRBJ1-1

CDR3aa: CASSPTSSNEQFF
CDR3nt: TGTGCCAGCTCACCCACTAGCAGCAATGAGCAGTTCTTC
d_gene: NA
abundance: NA
v_gene: TRBV18
j_gene: TRBJ2-1

CDR3aa: CASSSRGRIYGYTF
CDR3nt: TGTGCCAGCAGCTCTCGCGGGCGGATCTATGGCTACACCTTC
d_gene: NA
abundance: NA
v_gene: TRBV13
j_gene: TRBJ1-2

CDR3aa: CASSYSGPTNEKLFF
CDR3nt: TGTGCCAGCAGTTACTCGGGGCCCACTAATGAAAAACTGTTTTTT
d_gene: NA
abundance: NA
v_gene: TRBV6-5
j_gene: TRBJ1-4

CDR3aa: CASSQGGRMGTEAFF
CDR3nt: TGTGCCAGCAGTCAAGGGGGCAGGATGGGTACTGAAGCTTTCTTT
d_gene: TRBD1
abundance: once
v_gene: TRBV11-2
j_gene: TRBJ1-1

CDR3aa: CASAGRSYEQYF
CDR3nt: TGTGCCAGCGCGGGGCGCTCCTACGAGCAGTACTTC
d_gene: NA
abundance: NA
v_gene: TRBV7-9
j_gene: TRBJ2-7

CDR3aa: CASSPVGVTDTQYF
CDR3nt: TGTGCCAGCAGCCCGGTCGGGGTTACAGATACGCAGTATTTT
d_gene: NA
abundance: NA
v_gene: TRBV11-3
j_gene: TRBJ2-3

CDR3aa: CASSLVPDSTGELFF
CDR3nt: TGTGCCAGCAGCTTGGTTCCCGACAGCACCGGGGAGCTGTTTTTT
d_gene: NA
abundance: NA
v_gene: TRBV5-4
j_gene: TRBJ2-2

CDR3aa: CASSLGTGVYTDTQYF
CDR3nt: TGTGCCAGCAGCTTAGGTACAGGGGTGTATACAGATACGCAGTATTTT
d_gene: TRBD1
abundance: few
v_gene: TRBV11-3
j_gene: TRBJ2-3

CDR3aa: CASNIVERGTYEQYF
CDR3nt: TGCGCCAGCAATATTGTCGAGAGGGGGACCTACGAGCAGTACTTC
d_gene: NA
abundance: few
v_gene: TRBV10-2
j_gene: TRBJ2-7

CDR3aa: CASSVGNTEAFF
CDR3nt: TGTGCCAGCAGTGTGGGTAACACTGAAGCTTTCTTT
d_gene: NA
abundance: many
v_gene: TRBV2
j_gene: TRBJ1-1

CDR3aa: CASSPPERKAFF
CDR3nt: TGTGCCAGCTCACCCCCGGAGAGGAAAGCTTTCTTT
d_gene: NA
abundance: NA
v_gene: TRBV18
j_gene: TRBJ1-1

CDR3aa: CASRGSSYNSPLHF
CDR3nt: TGTGCCAGCAGGGGGAGCTCCTATAATTCACCCCTCCACTTT
d_gene: NA
abundance: once
v_gene: TRBV28
j_gene: TRBJ1-6

CDR3aa: CASSPGRLAGGSTTDTQYF
CDR3nt: TGCGCCAGCAGCCCGGGGCGACTAGCGGGGGGCTCGACCACAGATACGCAGTATTTT
d_gene: TRBD2
abundance: NA
v_gene: TRBV5-1
j_gene: TRBJ2-3

CDR3aa: CASSPSLVRSPSSYNEQFF
CDR3nt: TGTGCCAGCTCACCATCCCTAGTTCGGAGCCCCAGCTCCTACAATGAGCAGTTCTTC
d_gene: NA
abundance: NA
v_gene: TRBV18
j_gene: TRBJ2-1

CDR3aa: CACRIRGTTGELFF
CDR3nt: TGTGCCTGCAGAATCAGGGGGACGACCGGGGAGCTGTTTTTT
d_gene: TRBD1
abundance: NA
v_gene: TRBV30
j_gene: TRBJ2-2

CDR3aa: CASSPSTDTQYF
CDR3nt: TGTGCCAGCAGCCCCAGCACAGATACGCAGTATTTT
d_gene: NA
abundance: NA
v_gene: TRBV11-3
j_gene: TRBJ2-3

CDR3aa: CASSSRQGMSYEQYF
CDR3nt: TGTGCCAGCAGCTCAAGACAGGGAATGTCCTACGAGCAGTACTTC
d_gene: TRBD1
abundance: once
v_gene: TRBV7-3
j_gene: TRBJ2-7

CDR3aa: CASSLNGVSQGKLFF
CDR3nt: TGTGCCAGCAGCCTCAACGGGGTGAGCCAAGGAAAACTGTTTTTT
d_gene: NA
abundance: NA
v_gene: TRBV6-5
j_gene: TRBJ1-4

CDR3aa: CASSLAGAGETQYF
CDR3nt: TGCGCCAGCAGCTTGGCTGGGGCAGGGGAGACCCAGTACTTC
d_gene: NA
abundance: NA
v_gene: TRBV5-1
j_gene: TRBJ2-5

CDR3aa: CASSRQREAYGYTF
CDR3nt: TGTGCCAGCAGCCGTCAGAGGGAGGCGTATGGCTACACCTTC
d_gene: NA
abundance: NA
v_gene: TRBV7-2
j_gene: TRBJ1-2

CDR3aa: CASSLSAGATDTQYF
CDR3nt: TGCGCCAGCAGCTTGTCGGCGGGAGCAACAGATACGCAGTATTTT
d_gene: TRBD2
abundance: NA
v_gene: TRBV5-1
j_gene: TRBJ2-3

CDR3aa: CASSLTSGNTEAFF
CDR3nt: TGTGCCAGCAGCTTAACGTCTGGGAACACTGAAGCTTTCTTT
d_gene: NA
abundance: NA
v_gene: TRBV7-3
j_gene: TRBJ1-1

CDR3aa: CAIRDSMVLGSEQYF
CDR3nt: TGTGCCATAAGGGACAGTATGGTTTTGGGGAGCGAGCAGTACTTC
d_gene: TRBD1
abundance: NA
v_gene: TRBV10-3
j_gene: TRBJ2-7

CDR3aa: CASSQEDRQNTEAFF
CDR3nt: TGTGCCAGCAGCCAGGAAGACAGGCAGAACACTGAAGCTTTCTTT
d_gene: NA
abundance: few
v_gene: TRBV4-2
j_gene: TRBJ1-1

CDR3aa: CAWTSGRTYNEQFF
CDR3nt: TGTGCCTGGACTAGCGGGAGGACCTACAATGAGCAGTTCTTC
d_gene: TRBD2
abundance: NA
v_gene: TRBV30
j_gene: TRBJ2-1

CDR3aa: CASSYYENQPQHF
CDR3nt: TGTGCCAGCAGTTACTACGAAAATCAGCCCCAGCATTTT
d_gene: NA
abundance: NA
v_gene: TRBV6-5
j_gene: TRBJ1-5

CDR3aa: CSVQEGAGEQYF
CDR3nt: TGCAGCGTTCAGGAGGGGGCAGGCGAGCAGTACTTC
d_gene: NA
abundance: many
v_gene: TRBV29-1
j_gene: TRBJ2-7

CDR3aa: CASSLAAIGDAEQYF
CDR3nt: TGCGCCAGCAGCTTGGCCGCGATTGGCGATGCCGAGCAGTACTTC
d_gene: NA
abundance: NA
v_gene: TRBV5-1
j_gene: TRBJ2-7

CDR3aa: CASSPGGIGGELFF
CDR3nt: TGTGCCAGCAGCCCAGGGGGGATTGGCGGGGAGCTGTTTTTT
d_gene: NA
abundance: NA
v_gene: TRBV5-4
j_gene: TRBJ2-2

CDR3aa: CASSAQESYEQYF
CDR3nt: TGTGCCAGCAGTGCCCAGGAGTCCTACGAGCAGTACTTC
d_gene: NA
abundance: NA
v_gene: TRBV6-1
j_gene: TRBJ2-7

CDR3aa: CASSREFNTGELFF
CDR3nt: TGTGCCAGCAGCCGGGAATTTAACACCGGGGAGCTGTTTTTT
d_gene: NA
abundance: NA
v_gene: TRBV11-2
j_gene: TRBJ2-2

CDR3aa: CASSTGWNSPLHF
CDR3nt: TGTGCCAGTAGCACAGGGTGGAATTCACCCCTCCACTTT
d_gene: NA
abundance: NA
v_gene: TRBV19
j_gene: TRBJ1-6

CDR3aa: CACLGQVGDTQYF
CDR3nt: TGTGCCTGTCTTGGACAGGTGGGGGATACGCAGTATTTT
d_gene: TRBD1
abundance: NA
v_gene: TRBV30
j_gene: TRBJ2-3

CDR3aa: CASRMDRGVTDTQYF
CDR3nt: TGTGCCAGCAGGATGGACAGGGGCGTCACAGATACGCAGTATTTT
d_gene: TRBD1
abundance: NA
v_gene: TRBV2
j_gene: TRBJ2-3

CDR3aa: CASSFPPRTEAFF
CDR3nt: TGTGCCAGCAGCTTTCCCCCCCGCACTGAAGCTTTCTTT
d_gene: NA
abundance: NA
v_gene: TRBV7-9
j_gene: TRBJ1-1

CDR3aa: CASTSRGDYEQYF
CDR3nt: TGTGCCAGTACGTCAAGGGGGGACTACGAGCAGTACTTC
d_gene: NA
abundance: NA
v_gene: TRBV19
j_gene: TRBJ2-7

CDR3aa: CAWSLRVTYEQYF
CDR3nt: TGTGCCTGGAGTTTGCGGGTTACCTACGAGCAGTACTTC
d_gene: NA
abundance: NA
v_gene: TRBV30
j_gene: TRBJ2-7

CDR3aa: CASTEREAFEQYF
CDR3nt: TGTGCCAGCACTGAGCGGGAGGCTTTCGAGCAGTACTTC
d_gene: TRBD2
abundance: few
v_gene: TRBV6-1
j_gene: TRBJ2-7

CDR3aa: CASASGTGGINEQFF
CDR3nt: TGTGCCAGCGCGTCGGGAACAGGGGGCATCAATGAGCAGTTCTTC
d_gene: TRBD1
abundance: NA
v_gene: TRBV2
j_gene: TRBJ2-1

CDR3aa: CASSPGGERSDTQYF
CDR3nt: TGTGCCAGCAGCCCGGGGGGAGAGAGGTCAGATACGCAGTATTTT
d_gene: TRBD2
abundance: NA
v_gene: TRBV11-3
j_gene: TRBJ2-3

CDR3aa: CASSQGLAGGTLSYEQYF
CDR3nt: TGCGCCAGCAGCCAAGGACTAGCGGGGGGTACGTTGTCCTACGAGCAGTACTTC
d_gene: TRBD2
abundance: NA
v_gene: TRBV4-1
j_gene: TRBJ2-7

CDR3aa: CASSSASGGETQYF
CDR3nt: TGTGCCAGCAGCTCCGCTAGCGGGGGAGAGACCCAGTACTTC
d_gene: TRBD2
abundance: NA
v_gene: TRBV5-6
j_gene: TRBJ2-5